These 12 T cell receptor beta chains originate from one sample sequenced in a study of T cells in Graves' hyperthyroidism and ophthalmopathy. Amplification of TCR beta CDR3 regions used RNA as the template. Initially, a first-round RT-PCR of the TCR CDR3 employed the HTBI primer set. TCRdb reprocessed the multiplex PCR reads with MiXCR, giving one entry per CDR3 protein. This table holds about 350,000 distinct CDR3 sequences, roughly 13% found once. Input material: blood. The receptors here all came from a young woman with Graves' hyperthyroidism.

The sample holds a few counts of this clonotype. An end of the junction does not agree with germline; a read error may underlie this. The chain carries TRBV7-7 and TRBJ2-5, with 8 bases lining up with TRBD1. The CDR3 contains 12 residues. Germline V gene data show CDR1 as SSHAT and CDR2 as FNYEAQ (reference sequence). The CDR3 is CASSLQGGTQYF. Here the CDR3 DNA reads TGTGCTAGCAGCTTACAGGGGGGGACCCAGTACTTC.

The V and J genes are TRBV19 and TRBJ1-6; 10 bases map to TRBD1. Germline V lookup: CDR1 LNHDA, CDR2 SQIVND (reference sequence). V shed 5 bases and J 9 bases; nucleotides not matched to a gene: 1. The CDR3 sequence is 13 residues long. The CDR3 protein is CASSRTGGSPLHF. The CDR3 DNA follows: TGTGCCAGTAGTCGGACAGGGGGTTCACCCCTCCACTTT.

The V gene is TRBV7-9, the J gene TRBJ1-1; tentatively, D is TRBD1 (6 bases). Between the trimmed V and J ends, which lost 10 bases and 2 bases, there was a span of 23 bases. Per germline, CDR1 SEHNR and CDR2 FQNEAQ (reference sequence). The CDR3 consists of 16 residues. The CDR3 DNA is TGTGCCATCTCCGGGGAGGGAGGACAGCTAAACACTGAAGCTTTCTTT. Protein sequence: CAISGEGGQLNTEAFF.

At least ten counts were recorded for this clonotype. J is TRBJ1-3 and V is TRBV28; TRBD1 aligns across 7 bases. Losses at the gene ends were 6 bases for V and 3 bases for J; bases not matched to a gene: 2. Germline V gives CDR1 MDHEN, CDR2 SYDVKM. This CDR3 region has 13 residues. The CDR3 here is CASRRQGGNTIYF. DNA for the CDR3: TGTGCCAGCAGAAGACAGGGTGGAAACACCATATATTTT.

This clonotype was seen repeatedly, ten times or more. J is TRBJ2-1 and V is TRBV27, with TRBD2 identical over 12 bases. The CDR3 spans 15 residues. Germline V CDR1 and CDR2: MNHEY, SMNVEV (reference sequence). After removal of 6 bases from V and 10 bases from J, the junction contained 10 bases not matched to a gene. CDR3 DNA sequence: TGTGCCAGCAGACCTAGCGGGAGGGGTGCTATGGAGCAGTTCTTC. This translates into CASRPSGRGAMEQFF.

The chain is built from TRBV11-3 and TRBJ2-3; D is perhaps TRBD1 or TRBD2 (6 bases each). Trimming shortened V by 1 base and J by 8 bases, and 13 bases separated the two germline ends. The CDR3 has 14 residues. The germline V gene encodes CDR1 SGHNT and CDR2 YENEEA. CDR3 sequence reads: CASSLGVEGGTQYF. CDR3 DNA: TGTGCCAGCAGCTTAGGGGTCGAGGGGGGTACGCAGTATTTT.

In this sample, this clonotype turned up a few times. The J gene is TRBJ2-6, the V gene TRBV11-2, with a tentative D call TRBD2 (6 bases). This CDR3 region has 18 residues. Germline V gene sequence: CDR1 SGHAT, CDR2 FQNNGV. V was trimmed by 5 bases and J by 0 bases, leaving 17 bases between them. The CDR3 region has the DNA TGTGCCAGCAGCCTACCCGCGGGATTCACCTCTGGGGCCAACGTCCTGACTTTC. Translation gives CASSLPAGFTSGANVLTF.

This clonotype was seen ten or more times. The rearrangement links TRBV30 to TRBJ1-5, with unresolved D. Deletions cut 0 bases from V and 2 bases from J, with 8 bases between. From germline, CDR1 is GTSNPN and CDR2 SVGIG (reference sequence). The CDR3 extends over 14 amino acids. The DNA of the CDR3 is TGTGCCTGGAGTGTACTCGGGGGCAATCAGCCCCAGCATTTT. Translating it yields CAWSVLGGNQPQHF.

This chain joins TRBV6-1 and TRBJ2-7; D is uncertain. The CDR3 runs to 14 residues. The V end lost 6 bases, the J end lost 0 bases, and 12 bases lay between the germline ends. The germline V gene has CDR1 MNHNS and CDR2 SASEGT. The CDR3 DNA follows: TGTGCCAGCAGCGCATCGGGTGCCTCCTACGAGCAGTACTTC. Translating it yields CASSASGASYEQYF.

The rearrangement uses TRBV28 and TRBJ2-3, with D maybe TRBD1 (6 bases). The V end was cut by 2 bases, the J end by 4 bases, with 10 bases between. Germline V lookup: CDR1 MDHEN, CDR2 SYDVKM. The CDR3 extends over 14 amino acids. CDR3 amino acids: CASSLPQGADTQYF. The CDR3 DNA follows: TGTGCCAGCAGTTTACCACAGGGCGCAGATACGCAGTATTTT.

The CDR3 DNA reads TGCAGCGTCGTCCCAAGCTCCTACAATGAGCAGTTCTTC. It translates to CSVVPSSYNEQFF. This rearrangement joins TRBV29-1 to TRBJ2-1; D gene uncertain. V lost 6 bases, J lost 0 bases, and 9 bases lay in between. This CDR3 has 13 amino acids. The germline V gene encodes CDR1 SQVTM and CDR2 ANQGSEA.

In DNA, the CDR3 is TGTGCCAGCAGCCCTACAGGGAGATGGAATGAGCAGTTCTTC. It is translated as CASSPTGRWNEQFF. This sequence joins TRBV9 and TRBJ2-1; weak D call: TRBD1 (6 bases). The germline gives CDR1 SGDLS, CDR2 YYNGEE. Trimming took off 4 bases at V and 7 bases at J, with 15 bases between the two ends. The CDR3 runs to 14 residues.